The following is a T cell receptor (beta chain) sequence with its context. What it recognizes is unknown. The record originates from a study of molecular identifiers for immune sequencing clone quantification. General observations from the study: Under 1% of molecules in naive cells, but over 99% of effector molecules, belonged to clones above 20 RNA copies.

For bulk TCR libraries, previously described methods and listed TCR primers were used. TCRdb recomputed calls from the PCR reads with MiXCR, one row per CDR3 protein. The sample includes 9,700 or so distinct CDR3 sequences, just under 20% of them seen just once. Germline CDR1 and CDR2: SGHRS and YFSETQ. The CDR3 loop spans 15 amino acids. Germline trimming cut 5 bases from V and 5 bases from J; bases unmatched to any gene: 6. This TCR derives from a human donor in good health. Some libraries in this study had Jurkat cell RNA spiked in. The sample comprised naive CD8+ T cells from blood, with Jurkat cell RNA spiked in. Subset: FACS-sorted CD8+CD4-CCR7+CD45RA+ naive T cells. The chain employs TRBV5-1 and TRBJ2-5; 13 positions agree with TRBD2. CDR3 coding DNA: TGCGCCAGCAGTCCATCGACTAGCGGGGGGGAGACCCAGTACTTC. Translated, it gives CASSPSTSGGETQYF.